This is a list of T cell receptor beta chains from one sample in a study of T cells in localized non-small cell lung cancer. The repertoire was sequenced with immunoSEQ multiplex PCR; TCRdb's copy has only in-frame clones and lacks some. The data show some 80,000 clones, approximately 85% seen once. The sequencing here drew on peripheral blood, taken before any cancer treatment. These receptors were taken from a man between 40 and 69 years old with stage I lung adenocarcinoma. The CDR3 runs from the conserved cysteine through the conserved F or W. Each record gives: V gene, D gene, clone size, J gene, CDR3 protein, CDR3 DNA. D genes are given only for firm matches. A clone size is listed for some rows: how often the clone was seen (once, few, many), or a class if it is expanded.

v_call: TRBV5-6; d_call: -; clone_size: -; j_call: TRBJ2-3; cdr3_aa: CASSLAADTQYF; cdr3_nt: TGTGCCAGCAGCTTGGCAGCAGATACGCAGTATTTT
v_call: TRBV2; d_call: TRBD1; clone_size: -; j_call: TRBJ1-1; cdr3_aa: CASTTDRGTEAFF; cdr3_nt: TGTGCCAGCACCACGGACAGGGGCACTGAAGCTTTCTTT
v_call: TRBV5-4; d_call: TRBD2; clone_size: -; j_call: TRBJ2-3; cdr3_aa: CASSQREYTDTQYF; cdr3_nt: TGTGCCAGCAGCCAGCGGGAATACACAGATACGCAGTATTTT
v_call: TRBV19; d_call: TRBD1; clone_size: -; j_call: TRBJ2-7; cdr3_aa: CASGGQGLYEQYF; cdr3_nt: TGTGCCAGTGGTGGACAGGGCCTCTACGAGCAGTACTTC
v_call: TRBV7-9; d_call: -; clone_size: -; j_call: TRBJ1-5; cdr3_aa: CASSLDVQPQHF; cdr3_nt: TGTGCCAGCAGCTTAGATGTCCAGCCCCAGCATTTT
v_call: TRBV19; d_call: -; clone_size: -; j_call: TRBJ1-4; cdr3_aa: CATTLGGTNEKLFF; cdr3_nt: TGTGCCACCACCCTGGGAGGAACTAATGAAAAACTGTTTTTT
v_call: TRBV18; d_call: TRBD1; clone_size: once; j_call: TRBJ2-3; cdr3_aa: CASSRDRSTDTQYF; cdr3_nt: TGTGCCAGCTCACGGGACAGGAGCACAGATACGCAGTATTTT
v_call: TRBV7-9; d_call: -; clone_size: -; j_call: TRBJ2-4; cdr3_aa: CASSQKGSEGKNIQYF; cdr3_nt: TGTGCCAGCAGCCAAAAAGGCTCCGAGGGCAAAAACATTCAGTACTTC
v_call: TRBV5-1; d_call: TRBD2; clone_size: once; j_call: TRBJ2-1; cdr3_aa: CASSSGFSGTYNEQFF; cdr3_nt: TGCGCCAGCAGCTCAGGGTTTAGCGGGACCTACAATGAGCAGTTCTTC
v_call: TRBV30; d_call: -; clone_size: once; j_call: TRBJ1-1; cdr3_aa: CAWSRGGNTEAFF; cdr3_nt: TGTGCCTGGAGTCGAGGAGGGAACACTGAAGCTTTCTTT
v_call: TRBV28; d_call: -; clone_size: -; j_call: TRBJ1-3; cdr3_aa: CASSPTGTGNTIYF; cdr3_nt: TGTGCCAGCAGTCCCACAGGGACTGGAAACACCATATATTTT
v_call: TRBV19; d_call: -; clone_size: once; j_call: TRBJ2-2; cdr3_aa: CASRRLELTGELFF; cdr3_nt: TGTGCCAGTAGACGCTTGGAGCTGACCGGGGAGCTGTTTTTT
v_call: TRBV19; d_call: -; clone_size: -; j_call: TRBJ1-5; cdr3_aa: CASGRFQDQPQHF; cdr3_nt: TGTGCCAGTGGACGGTTTCAGGATCAGCCCCAGCATTTT
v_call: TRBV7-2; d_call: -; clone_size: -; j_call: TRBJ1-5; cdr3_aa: CASNREPNSNQPQHF; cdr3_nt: TGTGCCAGCAACCGGGAACCTAATAGCAATCAGCCCCAGCATTTT
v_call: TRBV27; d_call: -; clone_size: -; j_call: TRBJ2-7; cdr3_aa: CASSFTGITSEQYF; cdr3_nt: TGTGCCAGCAGTTTCACAGGGATTACGAGCGAGCAGTACTTC
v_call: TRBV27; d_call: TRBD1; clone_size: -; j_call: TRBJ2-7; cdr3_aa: CASSLWTGGYEQYF; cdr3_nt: TGTGCCAGCAGTTTATGGACAGGGGGCTACGAGCAGTACTTC
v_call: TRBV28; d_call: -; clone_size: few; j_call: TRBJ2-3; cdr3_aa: CASSLSAVGSTDTQYF; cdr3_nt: TGTGCCAGCAGTTTATCTGCTGTGGGCAGCACAGATACGCAGTATTTT
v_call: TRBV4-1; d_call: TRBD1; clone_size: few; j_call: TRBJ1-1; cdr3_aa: CASSQDSGDSSLSTEAFF; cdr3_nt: TGCGCCAGCAGCCAAGACTCCGGGGACAGCTCATTGAGCACTGAAGCTTTCTTT
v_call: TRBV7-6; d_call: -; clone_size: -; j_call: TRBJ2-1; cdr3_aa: CASSLGMTATSYNEQFF; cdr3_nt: TGTGCCAGCAGCTTAGGAATGACGGCGACCTCTTACAATGAGCAGTTCTTC